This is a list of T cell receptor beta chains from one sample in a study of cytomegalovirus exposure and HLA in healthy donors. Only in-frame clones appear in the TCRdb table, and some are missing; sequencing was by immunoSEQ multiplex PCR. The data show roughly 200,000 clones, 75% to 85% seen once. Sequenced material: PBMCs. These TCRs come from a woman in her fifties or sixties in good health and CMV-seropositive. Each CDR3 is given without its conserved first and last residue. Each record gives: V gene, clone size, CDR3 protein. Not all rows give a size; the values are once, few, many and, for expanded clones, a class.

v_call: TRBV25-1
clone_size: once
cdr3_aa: ASSEGTSGHTDTQY

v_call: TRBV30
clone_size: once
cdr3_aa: AWSVPDRVLETQY

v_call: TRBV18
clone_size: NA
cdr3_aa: ASSPTEVVNEQF

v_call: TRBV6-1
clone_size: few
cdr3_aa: ASSEQLAGGGTDTQY

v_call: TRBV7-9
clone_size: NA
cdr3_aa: ASSLGGQVYEQY

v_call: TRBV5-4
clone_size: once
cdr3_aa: ASTVGGLAGGRSTDTQY

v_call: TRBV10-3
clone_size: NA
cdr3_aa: AISGTSGRDFGYNEQF

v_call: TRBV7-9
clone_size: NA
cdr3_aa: ASSLARGGGWSNQPQH

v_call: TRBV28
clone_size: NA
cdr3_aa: ASRLQDRAAYNEQF

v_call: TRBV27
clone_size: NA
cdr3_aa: ASRSWSSYNEQF

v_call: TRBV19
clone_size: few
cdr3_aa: ASSNGDSSYNEQF

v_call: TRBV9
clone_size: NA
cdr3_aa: ASSVRSGQGNEQY

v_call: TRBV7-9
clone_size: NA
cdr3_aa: ASGTGGGGQPQH

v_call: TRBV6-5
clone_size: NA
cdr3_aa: ASSYRGTATNEKLF

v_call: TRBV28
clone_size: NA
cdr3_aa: ASSYSGEGGREKLF

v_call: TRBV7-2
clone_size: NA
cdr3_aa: ASSLNRGTEAF

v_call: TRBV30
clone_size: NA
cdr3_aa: ACGRDSSYEQY

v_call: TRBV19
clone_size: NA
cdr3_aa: ASRNSGTAYSNQPQH

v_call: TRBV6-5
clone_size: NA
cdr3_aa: ASSYGHSYEQY

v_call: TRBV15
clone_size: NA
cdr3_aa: ATSRERGRNTDTQY

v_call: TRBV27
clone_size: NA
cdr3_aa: ASSLSGVREKLF

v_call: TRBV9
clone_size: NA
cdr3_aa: ASSVGPYLNTEAF

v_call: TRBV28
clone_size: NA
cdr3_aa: ASIYGNTEAF

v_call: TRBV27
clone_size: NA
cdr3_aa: ASSPVTGVAGQPQH

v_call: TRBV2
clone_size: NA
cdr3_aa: ASRGTEAF

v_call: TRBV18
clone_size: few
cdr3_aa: ASSPSGDPNQPQH

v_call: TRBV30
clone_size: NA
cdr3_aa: AWSRGLAGANVLT

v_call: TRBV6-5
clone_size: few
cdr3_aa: ASRNTGQDTQY

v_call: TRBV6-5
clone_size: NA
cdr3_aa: ATRDSSYNSPLH

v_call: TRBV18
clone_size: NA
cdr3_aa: ASSPVGGQGIPVPLH

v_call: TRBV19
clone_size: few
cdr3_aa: ASSRKRTEFNQPQH

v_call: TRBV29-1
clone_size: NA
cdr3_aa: SARPDRDTEAF

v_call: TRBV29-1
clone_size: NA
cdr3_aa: SGGGDLSTQH

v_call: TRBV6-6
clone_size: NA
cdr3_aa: ASSPDRDQPQH

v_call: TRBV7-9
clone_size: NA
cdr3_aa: SSSLGGGATNEKLF

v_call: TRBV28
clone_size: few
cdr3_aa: ASSLGGLAGGNEQF

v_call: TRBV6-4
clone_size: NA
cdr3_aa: ASSVGTGHSYEQY

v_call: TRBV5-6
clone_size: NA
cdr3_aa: ASSSDRSNFYEQY

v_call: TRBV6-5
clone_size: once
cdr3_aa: ASSLDRAPSYEQY

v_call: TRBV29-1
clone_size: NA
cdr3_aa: SVEGDRGSKETQY

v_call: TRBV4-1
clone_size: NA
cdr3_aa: ASSLRLAGGFSSYNEQF

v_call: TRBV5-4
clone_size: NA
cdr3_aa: ASSERQGWATDTQY

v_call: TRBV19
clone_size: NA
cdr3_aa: ASSDRGSNQPQH

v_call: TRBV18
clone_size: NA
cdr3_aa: ASSQERNEQF

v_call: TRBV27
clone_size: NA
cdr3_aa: ASSMLGRELETQY

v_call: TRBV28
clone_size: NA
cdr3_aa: ASSLEGNYGYT

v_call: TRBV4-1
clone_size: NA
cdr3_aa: ASSQGRAGELF

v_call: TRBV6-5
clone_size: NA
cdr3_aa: ASSIRQGLNSPLH

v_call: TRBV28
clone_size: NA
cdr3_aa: ASSLYTVGDTIY